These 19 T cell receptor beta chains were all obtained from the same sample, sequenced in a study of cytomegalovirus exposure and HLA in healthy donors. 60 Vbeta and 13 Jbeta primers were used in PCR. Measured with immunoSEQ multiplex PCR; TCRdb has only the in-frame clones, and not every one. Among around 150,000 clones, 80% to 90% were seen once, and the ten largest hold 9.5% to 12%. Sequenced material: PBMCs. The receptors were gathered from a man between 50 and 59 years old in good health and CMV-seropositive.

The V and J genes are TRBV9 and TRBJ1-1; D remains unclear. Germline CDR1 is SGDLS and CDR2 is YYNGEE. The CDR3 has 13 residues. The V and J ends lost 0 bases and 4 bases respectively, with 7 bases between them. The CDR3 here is CASSVAQTTEAFF. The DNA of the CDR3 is TGTGCCAGCAGCGTAGCACAGACCACTGAAGCTTTCTTT.

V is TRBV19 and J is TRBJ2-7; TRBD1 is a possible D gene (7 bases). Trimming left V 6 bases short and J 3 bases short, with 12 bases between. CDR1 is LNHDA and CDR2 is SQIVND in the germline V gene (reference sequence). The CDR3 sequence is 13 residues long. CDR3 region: CASRGGQFYEQYF. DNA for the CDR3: TGTGCCAGTAGGGGGGGACAGTTCTACGAGCAGTACTTC.

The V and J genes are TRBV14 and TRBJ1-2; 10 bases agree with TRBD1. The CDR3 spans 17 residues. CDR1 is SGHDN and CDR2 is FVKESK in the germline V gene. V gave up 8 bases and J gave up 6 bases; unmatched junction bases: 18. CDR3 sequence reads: CASWRGDRGRFPDGYTF. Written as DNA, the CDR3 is TGTGCCAGCTGGAGAGGGGACAGGGGTCGCTTTCCGGATGGCTACACCTTC.

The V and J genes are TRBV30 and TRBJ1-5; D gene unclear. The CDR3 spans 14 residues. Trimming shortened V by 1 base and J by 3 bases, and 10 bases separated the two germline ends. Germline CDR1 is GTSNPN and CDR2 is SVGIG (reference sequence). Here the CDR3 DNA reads TGTGCCTGGAGTGCCGCCAGGTACAATCAGCCCCAGCATTTT. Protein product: CAWSAARYNQPQHF.

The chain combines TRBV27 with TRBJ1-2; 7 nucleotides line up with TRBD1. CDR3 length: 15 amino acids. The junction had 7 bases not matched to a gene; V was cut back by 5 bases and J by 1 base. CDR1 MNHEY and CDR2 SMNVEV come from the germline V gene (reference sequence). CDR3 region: CASSPRGNFNYGYTF. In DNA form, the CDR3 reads TGTGCCAGCAGTCCCAGGGGGAACTTTAACTATGGCTACACCTTC.

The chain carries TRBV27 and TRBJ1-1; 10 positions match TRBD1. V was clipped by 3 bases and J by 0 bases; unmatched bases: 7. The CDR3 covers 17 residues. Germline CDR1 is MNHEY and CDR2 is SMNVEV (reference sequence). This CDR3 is CASSFGTGAQMNTEAFF. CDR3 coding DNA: TGTGCCAGCAGTTTTGGGACAGGGGCGCAAATGAACACTGAAGCTTTCTTT.

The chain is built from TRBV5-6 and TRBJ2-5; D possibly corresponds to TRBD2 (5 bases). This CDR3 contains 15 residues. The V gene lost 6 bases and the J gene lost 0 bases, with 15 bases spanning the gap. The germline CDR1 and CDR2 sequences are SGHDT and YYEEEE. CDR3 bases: TGTGCCAGCATGATCCGAGCGGACTACCAAGAGACCCAGTACTTC. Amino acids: CASMIRADYQETQYF.

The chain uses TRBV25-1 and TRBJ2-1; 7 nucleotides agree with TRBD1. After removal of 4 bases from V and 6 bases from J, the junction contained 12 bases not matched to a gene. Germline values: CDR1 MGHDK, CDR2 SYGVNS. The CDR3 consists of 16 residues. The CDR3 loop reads CASSAVGRGRFNEQFF. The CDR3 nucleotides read TGTGCCAGCAGTGCGGTGGGTAGGGGGCGGTTCAATGAGCAGTTCTTC.

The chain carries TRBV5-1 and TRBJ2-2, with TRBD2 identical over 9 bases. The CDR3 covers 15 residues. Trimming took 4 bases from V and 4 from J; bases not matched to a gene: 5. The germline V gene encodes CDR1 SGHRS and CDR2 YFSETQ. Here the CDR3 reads CASSRTSALTGELFF. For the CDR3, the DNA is TGCGCCAGCAGCAGGACTAGCGCTCTCACCGGGGAGCTGTTTTTT.

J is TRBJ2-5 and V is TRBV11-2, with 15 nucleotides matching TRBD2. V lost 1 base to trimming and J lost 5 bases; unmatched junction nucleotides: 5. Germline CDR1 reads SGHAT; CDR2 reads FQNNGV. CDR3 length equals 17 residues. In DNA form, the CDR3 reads TGTGCCAGCAGCTTAGGGACTAGCGGGAGGGTGGGGGAGACCCAGTACTTC. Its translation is CASSLGTSGRVGETQYF. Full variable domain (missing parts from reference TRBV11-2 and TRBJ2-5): EAGVAQSPRYKIIEKRQSVAFWCNPISGHATLYWYQQILGQGPKLLIQFQNNGVVDDSQLPKDRFSAERLKGVDSTLKIQPAKLEDSAVYLCASSLGTSGRVGETQYFGPGTRLLVL.

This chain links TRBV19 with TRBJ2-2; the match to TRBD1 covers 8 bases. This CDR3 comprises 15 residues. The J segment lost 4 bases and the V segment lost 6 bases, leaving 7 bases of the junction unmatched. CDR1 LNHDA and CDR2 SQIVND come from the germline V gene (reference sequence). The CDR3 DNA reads TGTGCCAGTAGACCCCGGACAGGGACCACCGGGGAGCTGTTTTTT. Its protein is CASRPRTGTTGELFF.

CDR3 sequence: CAISVPGQTYNEQFF. In DNA form, the CDR3 reads TGTGCCATCAGCGTGCCGGGACAGACCTACAATGAGCAGTTCTTC. The chain has TRBV10-3 and TRBJ2-1; TRBD1 aligns across 7 bases. CDR1 is ENHRY, CDR2 SYGVKD, per germline. CDR3 length: 15 amino acids. The V segment lost 6 bases and the J segment 2 bases; nucleotides outside the gene matches: 7.

The CDR3 reads CASSESGTKKETQYF. DNA of the CDR3: TGTGCCAGCAGTGAATCCGGGACTAAAAAAGAGACCCAGTACTTC. The V gene is TRBV25-1, the J gene TRBJ2-5; 7 positions agree with TRBD2. This CDR3 is 15 amino acids long. Per the germline V gene, CDR1 is MGHDK and CDR2 is SYGVNS. J lost 3 bases, V lost 1 base, and 5 bases had no gene match.

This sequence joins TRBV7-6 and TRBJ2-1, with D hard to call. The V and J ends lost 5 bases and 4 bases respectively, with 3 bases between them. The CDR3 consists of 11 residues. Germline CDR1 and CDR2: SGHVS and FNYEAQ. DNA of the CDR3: TGTGCCAGCAGCATATACAATGAGCAGTTCTTC. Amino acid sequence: CASSIYNEQFF.

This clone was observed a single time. CDR3 in DNA: TGTGCCAGTAGTAGGACAGGGGGCGACGGGGAGCTGTTTTTT. Its protein product is CASSRTGGDGELFF. The chain couples TRBV19 to TRBJ2-2; 11 bases are a match to TRBD1. This CDR3 spans 14 amino acids. V lost 4 bases, J lost 7 bases, and 2 bases stayed unmatched. Germline CDR1 reads LNHDA; CDR2 reads SQIVND (reference sequence).

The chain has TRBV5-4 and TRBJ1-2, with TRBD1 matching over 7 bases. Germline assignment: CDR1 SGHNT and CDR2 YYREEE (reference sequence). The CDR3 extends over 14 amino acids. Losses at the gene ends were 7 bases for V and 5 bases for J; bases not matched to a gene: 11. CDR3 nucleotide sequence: TGTGCCAGCTCCGGGGGGGGACAGAGATATGGCTACACCTTC. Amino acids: CASSGGGQRYGYTF.

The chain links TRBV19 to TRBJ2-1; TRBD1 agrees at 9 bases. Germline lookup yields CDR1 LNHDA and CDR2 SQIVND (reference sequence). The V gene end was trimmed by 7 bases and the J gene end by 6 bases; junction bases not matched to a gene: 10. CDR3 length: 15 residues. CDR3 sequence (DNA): TGTGCCAGTAATGTGGCCGGGACAGGGAGCAATGAGCAGTTCTTC. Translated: CASNVAGTGSNEQFF.

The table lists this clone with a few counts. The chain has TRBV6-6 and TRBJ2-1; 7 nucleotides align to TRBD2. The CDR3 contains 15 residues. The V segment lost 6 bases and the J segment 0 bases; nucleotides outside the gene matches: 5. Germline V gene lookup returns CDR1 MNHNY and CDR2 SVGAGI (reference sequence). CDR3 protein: CASRLLADSYNEQFF. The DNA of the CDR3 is TGTGCCAGCAGGTTGCTAGCGGACTCCTACAATGAGCAGTTCTTC.

CDR3 in DNA: TGTGCCAGCAGCTTGGCGTTGGGGGGTACCGGGGAGCTGTTTTTT. Its protein is CASSLALGGTGELFF. The chain employs TRBV5-4 and TRBJ2-2, with a tentative D call TRBD2 (6 bases). Germline CDR1 is SGHNT and CDR2 is YYREEE (reference sequence). The germline V and J ends were trimmed by 0 bases and 5 bases, with 11 bases remaining between them. The CDR3 is 15 amino acids.